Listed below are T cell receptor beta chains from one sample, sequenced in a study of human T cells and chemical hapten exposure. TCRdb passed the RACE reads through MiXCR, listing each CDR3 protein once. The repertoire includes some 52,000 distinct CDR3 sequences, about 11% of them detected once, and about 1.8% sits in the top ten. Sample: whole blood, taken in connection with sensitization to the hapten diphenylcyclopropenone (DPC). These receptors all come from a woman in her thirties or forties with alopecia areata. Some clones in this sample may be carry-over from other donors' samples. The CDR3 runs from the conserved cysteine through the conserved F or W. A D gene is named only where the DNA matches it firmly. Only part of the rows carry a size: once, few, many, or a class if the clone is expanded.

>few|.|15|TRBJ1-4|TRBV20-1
CSAYPGGATNEKLFF
TGCAGTGCATACCCCGGGGGGGCAACTAATGAAAAACTGTTTTTT
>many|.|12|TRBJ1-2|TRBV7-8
CASSLSTGIYTF
TGTGCCAGCAGCTTATCCACAGGGATCTACACCTTC
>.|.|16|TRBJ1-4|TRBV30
CAWTSGRGRGGEKLFF
TGTGCCTGGACCTCTGGCCGGGGACGGGGTGGAGAAAAACTGTTTTTT
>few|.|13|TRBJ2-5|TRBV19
CASSIRRDETQYF
TGTGCCAGTAGTATAAGGAGGGACGAGACCCAGTACTTC
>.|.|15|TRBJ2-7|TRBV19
CASSMGFGQTYEQYF
TGTGCCAGTAGTATGGGGTTCGGACAGACCTACGAGCAGTACTTC
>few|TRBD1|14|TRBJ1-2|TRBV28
CASSLSDRAGGYTF
TGTGCCAGCAGTTTATCGGACAGGGCAGGAGGCTACACCTTC
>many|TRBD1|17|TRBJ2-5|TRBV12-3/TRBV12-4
CASSQATGGSSQETQYF
TGTGCCAGCAGTCAAGCAACAGGGGGCTCTTCCCAAGAGACCCAGTACTTC
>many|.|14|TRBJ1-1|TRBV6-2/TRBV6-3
CASSYSAMNTEAFF
TGTGCCAGCAGTTACTCGGCCATGAACACTGAAGCTTTCTTT
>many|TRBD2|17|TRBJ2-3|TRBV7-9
CASSLNGGRARTDTQYF
TGTGCCAGCAGCTTAAACGGCGGGAGGGCGCGCACAGATACGCAGTATTTT
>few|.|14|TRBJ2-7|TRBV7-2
CASSRLGTPYEQYF
TGTGCCAGCAGTCGCCTAGGAACACCCTACGAGCAGTACTTC
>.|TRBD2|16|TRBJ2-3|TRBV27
CASSLLAGGPADTQYF
TGTGCCAGCAGTTTATTAGCGGGAGGGCCCGCAGATACGCAGTATTTT
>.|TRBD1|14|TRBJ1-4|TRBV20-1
CSARDRDRALSRFF
TGCAGTGCTAGAGATCGAGACAGGGCCCTATCTCGGTTTTTT
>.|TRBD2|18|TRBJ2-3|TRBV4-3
CASSQETIAGGFTDTQYF
TGCGCCAGCAGCCAAGAGACTATAGCGGGAGGGTTCACAGATACGCAGTATTTT
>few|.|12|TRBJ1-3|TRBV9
CASSVGGNTIYF
TGTGCCAGCAGCGTTGGGGGAAACACCATATATTTT
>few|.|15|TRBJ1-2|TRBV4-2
CASSQVGGDVYGYTF
TGTGCCAGCAGCCAAGTTGGAGGCGACGTGTATGGCTACACCTTC
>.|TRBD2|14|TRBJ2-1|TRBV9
CASSVGGGYNEQFF
TGTGCCAGCAGCGTAGGCGGGGGGTACAATGAGCAGTTCTTC
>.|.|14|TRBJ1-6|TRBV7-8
CASSPVGEARPLHF
TGTGCCAGCAGCCCCGTTGGGGAGGCCCGACCCCTCCACTTT
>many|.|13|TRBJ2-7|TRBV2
CASRGWGSYEQYF
TGTGCCAGCAGAGGTTGGGGCTCCTACGAGCAGTACTTC
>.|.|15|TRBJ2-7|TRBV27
CASSFSRGLSYEQNF
TGTGCCAGCAGTTTCTCTCGAGGGCTGTCCTACGAGCAGAACTTC
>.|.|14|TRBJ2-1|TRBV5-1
CASSLQSSYNEQFF
TGCGCCAGCAGCCTGCAGAGCTCCTACAATGAGCAGTTCTTC
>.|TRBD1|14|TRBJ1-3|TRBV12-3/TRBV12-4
CASSPTGFGNTIYF
TGTGCCAGCAGTCCGACAGGGTTTGGAAACACCATATATTTT
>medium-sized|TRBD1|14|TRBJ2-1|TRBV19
CASSGQGPYNEQFF
TGTGCCAGTAGCGGACAGGGCCCCTACAATGAGCAGTTCTTC
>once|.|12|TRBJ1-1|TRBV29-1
CSVGFLDTEAFF
TGCAGCGTCGGGTTTTTGGACACTGAAGCTTTCTTT
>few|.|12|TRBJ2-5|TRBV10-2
CASNNPQETQYF
TGCGCCAGCAACAACCCCCAGGAGACCCAGTACTTC
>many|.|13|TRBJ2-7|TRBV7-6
CASSPGLTYEQYF
TGTGCCAGCAGCCCGGGGCTCACCTACGAGCAGTACTTC
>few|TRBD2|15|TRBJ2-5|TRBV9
CASSATASGGETQYF
TGTGCCAGCAGCGCCACAGCATCGGGAGGGGAGACCCAGTACTTC
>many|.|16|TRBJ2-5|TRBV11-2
CASSLERGYSQETQYF
TGTGCCAGCAGCTTAGAGAGGGGGTACTCCCAAGAGACCCAGTACTTC
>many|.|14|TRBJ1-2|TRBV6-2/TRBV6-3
CASSYEGISYGYTF
TGTGCCAGCAGTTACGAGGGAATCAGCTATGGCTACACCTTC
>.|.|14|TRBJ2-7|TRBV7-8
CASSSWRERYEQYF
TGTGCCAGCAGCTCCTGGAGGGAAAGGTACGAGCAGTACTTC
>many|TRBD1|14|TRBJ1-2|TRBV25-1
CASSEGTGVHGYTF
TGTGCCAGCAGTGAGGGGACAGGGGTCCATGGCTACACCTTC
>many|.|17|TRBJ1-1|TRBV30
CAWTPGFAGLMNTEAFF
TGTGCCTGGACGCCCGGGTTTGCTGGACTAATGAACACTGAAGCTTTCTTT
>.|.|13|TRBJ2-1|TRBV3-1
CASSQEGLNEQFF
TGTGCCAGCAGCCAAGAAGGACTTAATGAGCAGTTCTTC
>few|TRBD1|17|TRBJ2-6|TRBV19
CASNSGTAISGANVLTF
TGTGCCAGTAACTCCGGGACAGCAATCTCTGGGGCCAACGTCCTGACTTTC
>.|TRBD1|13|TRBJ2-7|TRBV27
CASSWQGAYEQYF
TGTGCCAGCAGTTGGCAGGGGGCATACGAGCAGTACTTC
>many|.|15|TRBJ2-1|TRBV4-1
CASSLRQEHYNEQFF
TGCGCCAGCAGCCTCCGGCAGGAACACTACAATGAGCAGTTCTTC
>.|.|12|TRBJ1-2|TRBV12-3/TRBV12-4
CASSLGLIGYTF
TGTGCCAGCAGCCTTGGGTTAATTGGCTACACCTTC
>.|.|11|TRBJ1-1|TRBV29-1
CSGMLATEAFF
TGCAGCGGGATGTTGGCCACTGAAGCTTTCTTT